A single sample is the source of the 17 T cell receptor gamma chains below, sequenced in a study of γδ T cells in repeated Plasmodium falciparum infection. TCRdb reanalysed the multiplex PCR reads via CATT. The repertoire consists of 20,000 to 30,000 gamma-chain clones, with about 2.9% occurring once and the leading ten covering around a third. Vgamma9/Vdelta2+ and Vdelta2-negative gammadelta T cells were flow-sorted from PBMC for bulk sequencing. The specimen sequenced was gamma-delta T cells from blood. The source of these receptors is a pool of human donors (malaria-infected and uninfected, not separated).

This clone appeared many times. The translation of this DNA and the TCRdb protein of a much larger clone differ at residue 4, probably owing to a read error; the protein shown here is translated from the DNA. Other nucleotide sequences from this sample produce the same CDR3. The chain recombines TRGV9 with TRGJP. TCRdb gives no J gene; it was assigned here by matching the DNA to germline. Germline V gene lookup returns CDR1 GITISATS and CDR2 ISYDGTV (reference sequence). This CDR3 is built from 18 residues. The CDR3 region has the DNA TGTGCCTTGCGGGAGGTTCGAGGGGAAGAGTTGGGCAAAAAAATCAAGGTATTT. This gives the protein CALREVRGEELGKKIKVF.

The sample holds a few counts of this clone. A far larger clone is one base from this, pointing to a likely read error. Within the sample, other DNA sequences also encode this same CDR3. In DNA form, the CDR3 reads TGTGCCACCTGGGACGGTCCGAGAGAAGCGGAGAAACTCTTT. It is translated as CATWDGPREAEKLF. The chain uses TRGV5 and TRGJ1 or TRGJ2. Unmatched junction bases numbered 16, after V lost 3 bases and J lost 11 bases. CDR1 and CDR2 (germline): VINAFY, YDVSNSKD. The CDR3 contains 14 residues.

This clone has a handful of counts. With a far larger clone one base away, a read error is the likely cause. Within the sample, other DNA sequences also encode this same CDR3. CDR3 sequence (DNA): TGTGCCACCTGGGATAGGCATATTCTACCCCCCTTTTATTATAAGAAACTCTTT. Amino acid sequence: CATWDRHILPPFYYKKLF. This sequence joins TRGV5 and TRGJ1 or TRGJ2. No J gene was available from TCRdb, and it was assigned here by a germline match of the DNA. Germline V lookup: CDR1 VINAFY, CDR2 YDVSNSKD. V lost 4 bases and J lost 3; bases outside the gene matches: 21. CDR3 length: 18 amino acids.

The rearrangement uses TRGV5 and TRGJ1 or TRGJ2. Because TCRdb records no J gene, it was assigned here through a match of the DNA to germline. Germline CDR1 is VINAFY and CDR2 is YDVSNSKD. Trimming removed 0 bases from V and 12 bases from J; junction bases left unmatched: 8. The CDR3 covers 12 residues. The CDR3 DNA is TGTGCCACCTGGGACAGGCCAATAGGGAAACTCTTT. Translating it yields CATWDRPIGKLF.

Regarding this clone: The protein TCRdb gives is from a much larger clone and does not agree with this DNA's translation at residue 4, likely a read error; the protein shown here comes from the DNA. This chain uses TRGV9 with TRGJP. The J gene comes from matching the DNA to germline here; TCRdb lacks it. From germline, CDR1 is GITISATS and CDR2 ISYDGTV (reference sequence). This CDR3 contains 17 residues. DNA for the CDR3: TGTGCCTTGCGGGAGGCTATACAAGAGTTGGGCAAAAAAATCAAGGTATTT. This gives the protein CALREAIQELGKKIKVF.

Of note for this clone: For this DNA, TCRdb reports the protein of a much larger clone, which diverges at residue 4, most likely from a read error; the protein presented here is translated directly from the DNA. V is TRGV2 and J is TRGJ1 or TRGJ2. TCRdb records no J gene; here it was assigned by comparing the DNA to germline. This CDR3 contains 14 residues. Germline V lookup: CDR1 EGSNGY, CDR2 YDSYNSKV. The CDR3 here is CATRDVGKVYKKLF. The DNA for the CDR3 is TGTGCCACCCGGGACGTAGGAAAGGTTTATAAGAAACTCTTT.

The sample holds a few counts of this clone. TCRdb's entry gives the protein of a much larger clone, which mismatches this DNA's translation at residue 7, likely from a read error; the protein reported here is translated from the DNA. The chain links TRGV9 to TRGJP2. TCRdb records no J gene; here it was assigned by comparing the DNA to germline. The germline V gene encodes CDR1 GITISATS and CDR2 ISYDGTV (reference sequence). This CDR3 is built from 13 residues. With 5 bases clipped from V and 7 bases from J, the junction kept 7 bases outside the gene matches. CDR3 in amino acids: CALWVEVDWIKTF. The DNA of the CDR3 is TGTGCCTTGTGGGTGGAAGTTGATTGGATCAAGACGTTT.

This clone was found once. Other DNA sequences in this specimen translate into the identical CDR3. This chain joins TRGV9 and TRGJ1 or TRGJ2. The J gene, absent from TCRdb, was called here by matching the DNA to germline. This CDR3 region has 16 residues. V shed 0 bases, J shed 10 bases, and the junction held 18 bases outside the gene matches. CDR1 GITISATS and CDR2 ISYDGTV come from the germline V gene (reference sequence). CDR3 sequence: CALWEVGTRPGRKKLF. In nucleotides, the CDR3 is TGTGCCTTGTGGGAGGTGGGAACGCGCCCCGGTAGGAAGAAACTCTTT.

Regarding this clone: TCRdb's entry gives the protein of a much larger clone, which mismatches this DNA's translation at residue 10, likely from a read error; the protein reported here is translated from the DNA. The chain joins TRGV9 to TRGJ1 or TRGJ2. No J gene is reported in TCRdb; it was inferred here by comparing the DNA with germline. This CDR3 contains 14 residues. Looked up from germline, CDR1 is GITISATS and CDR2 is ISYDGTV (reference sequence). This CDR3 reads CALWEVVDYHKKLF. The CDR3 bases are TGTGCCTTGTGGGAGGTAGTGGATTATCATAAGAAACTCTTT.

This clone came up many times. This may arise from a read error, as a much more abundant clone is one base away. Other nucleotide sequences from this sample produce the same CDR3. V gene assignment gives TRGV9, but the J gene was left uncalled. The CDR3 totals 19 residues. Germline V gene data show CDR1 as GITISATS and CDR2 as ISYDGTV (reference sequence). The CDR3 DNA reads TGTGCCTTGTGGGAGGTGCAAGGCGGGCAAGAGTTGGGCAAAAAAATCAAAGTATTT. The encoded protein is CALWEVQGGQELGKKIKVF.

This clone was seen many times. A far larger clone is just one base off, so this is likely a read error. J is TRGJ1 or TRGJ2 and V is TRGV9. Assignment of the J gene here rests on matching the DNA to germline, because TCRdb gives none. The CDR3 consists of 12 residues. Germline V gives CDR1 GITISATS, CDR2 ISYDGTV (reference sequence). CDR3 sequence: CALWEWYYKKLF. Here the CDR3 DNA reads TGTGCCCTGTGGGAGTGGTATTATAAGAAACTCTTT.

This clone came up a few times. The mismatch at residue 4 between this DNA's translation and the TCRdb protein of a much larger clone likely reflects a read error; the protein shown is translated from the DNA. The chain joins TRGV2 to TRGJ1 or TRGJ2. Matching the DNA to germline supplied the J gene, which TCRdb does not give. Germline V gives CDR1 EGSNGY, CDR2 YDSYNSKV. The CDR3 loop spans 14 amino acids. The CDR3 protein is CATRDSWNYYKKLF. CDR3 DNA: TGTGCCACCCGGGACTCGTGGAATTATTATAAGAAACTCTTT.

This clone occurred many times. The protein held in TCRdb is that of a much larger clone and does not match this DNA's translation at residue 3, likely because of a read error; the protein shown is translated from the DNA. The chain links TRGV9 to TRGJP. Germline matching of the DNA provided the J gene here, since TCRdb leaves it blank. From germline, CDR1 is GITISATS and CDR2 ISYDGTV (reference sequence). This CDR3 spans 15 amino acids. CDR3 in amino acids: CASWSEGLGKKIKVF. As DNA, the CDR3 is TGTGCCTCGTGGTCCGAGGGGTTGGGCAAAAAAATCAAGGTATTT.

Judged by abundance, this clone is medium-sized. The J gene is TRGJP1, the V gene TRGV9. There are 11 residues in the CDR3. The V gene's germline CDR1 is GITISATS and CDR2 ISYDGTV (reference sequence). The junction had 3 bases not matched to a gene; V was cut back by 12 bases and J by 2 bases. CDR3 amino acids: CAQTTGWFKIF. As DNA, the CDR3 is TGTGCCCAAACCACTGGTTGGTTCAAGATATTT.

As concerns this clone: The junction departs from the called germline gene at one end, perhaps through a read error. CDR3 residues: CATWDPFRYSKKLF. CDR3 bases: TGTGCCACCTGGGATCCTTTCCGGTATTCTAAGAAACTCTTT. The chain recombines TRGV4 with TRGJ1 or TRGJ2. CDR3 length: 14 amino acids. Per the germline V gene, CDR1 is EGSTGY and CDR2 is YDSYTSSV.

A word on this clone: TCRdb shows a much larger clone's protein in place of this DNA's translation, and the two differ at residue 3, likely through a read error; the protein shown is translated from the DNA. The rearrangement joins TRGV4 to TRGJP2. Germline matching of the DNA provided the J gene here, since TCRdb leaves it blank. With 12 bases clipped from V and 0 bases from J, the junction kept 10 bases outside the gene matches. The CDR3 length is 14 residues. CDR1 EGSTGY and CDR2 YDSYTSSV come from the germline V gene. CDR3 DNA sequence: TGTGCCGCCATGGACAATAGTAGTGATTGGATCAAGACGTTT. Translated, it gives CAAMDNSSDWIKTF.

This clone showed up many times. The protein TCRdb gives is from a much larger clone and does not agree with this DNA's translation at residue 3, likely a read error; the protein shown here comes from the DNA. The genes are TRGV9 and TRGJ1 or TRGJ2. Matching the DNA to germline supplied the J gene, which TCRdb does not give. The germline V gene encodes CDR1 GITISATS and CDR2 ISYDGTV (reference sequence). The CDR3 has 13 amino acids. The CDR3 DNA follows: TGTGCCTCGTGGGAGGTGCCGAGTTATAAGAAACTCTTT. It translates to CASWEVPSYKKLF.